Each of the 20 T cell receptor beta chains below was sequenced from the same sample in a study of shared clonotypes between healthy human individuals (dated by TCRdb to 2020 to 2021). Library preparation used the immunoSEQ multiplex PCR assay. Imported from immuneACCESS, the table was reduced by TCRdb to in-frame sequences with V and J called. These copies leave out some clones; in studies compared against another copy, an unresolved V gene accounts for under half, and the cause of the remainder is not known. The sample has around 450,000 clones on record, 70% to 80% of them singletons. The top ten clonotypes cover about 13% of the sample. Input material: PBMCs. The origin of the receptors is a woman in her forties in good health. Some clones in this sample may be carry-over from other donors' samples.

Comments on this clone: A read error may be the cause here, since a much bigger clone is one base away. The chain links TRBV19 to TRBJ2-5, with 16 nucleotides matching TRBD2. There are 16 residues in the CDR3. J gave up 4 bases and V 4 bases, and 3 bases lay outside the gene matches. The germline V gene has CDR1 LNHDA and CDR2 SQIVND (reference sequence). In DNA, the CDR3 is TGTGCCAGTAGTACCGGGACTAGCGGGAGGGGAGAGACCCAGTACTTC. Translation: CASSTGTSGRGETQYF.

The CDR3 nucleotides are TGTGCCAGCAGCTTAAATCACAATGAGCAGTTCTTC. This gives the protein CASSLNHNEQFF. The genes are TRBV13 and TRBJ2-1, with unresolved D. The CDR3 contains 12 residues. With 2 bases removed from V and 5 bases from J, the gap between germline ends came to 4 bases. The germline V gene encodes CDR1 PRHDT and CDR2 FYEKMQ (reference sequence).

The rearrangement joins TRBV28 to TRBJ2-2; 10 nucleotides agree with TRBD1. Trimming removed 5 bases from V and 0 bases from J; junction bases left unmatched: 12. The CDR3 contains 19 residues. Germline V gene data show CDR1 as MDHEN and CDR2 as SYDVKM. Here the CDR3 reads CASSRLRDRGLTNTGELFF. Written as DNA, the CDR3 is TGTGCCAGCAGTCGTCTCCGGGACAGGGGCCTGACGAACACCGGGGAGCTGTTTTTT.

The chain combines TRBV30 with TRBJ2-7, with unresolved D. Per the germline V gene, CDR1 is GTSNPN and CDR2 is SVGIG (reference sequence). The CDR3 loop spans 13 amino acids. V was clipped by 0 bases and J by 2 bases, with 8 bases between them. The CDR3: CAWSVGSPYEQYF. DNA for the CDR3: TGTGCCTGGAGTGTAGGCAGTCCCTACGAGCAGTACTTC.

V is TRBV5-5 and J is TRBJ2-2; D is unresolved. Germline loops: CDR1 SGHKS, CDR2 YYEKEE (reference sequence). The CDR3 covers 13 residues. The ends were cut back, 3 bases at V and 4 bases at J, with 7 bases in the middle. Written as DNA, the CDR3 is TGTGCCAGCAGCTCTCAAGCCACCGGGGAGCTGTTTTTT. Translation: CASSSQATGELFF.

This clone showed up just a few times. The rearrangement links TRBV30 to TRBJ1-5; D is ambiguous. Trimming took 0 bases from V and 3 from J, leaving 6 bases between them. The CDR3 covers 13 residues. Germline-derived CDR1 and CDR2 are GTSNPN and SVGIG (reference sequence). The CDR3 DNA reads as TGTGCCTGGAGTGTCCAGCCCAATCAGCCCCAGCATTTT. It specifies CAWSVQPNQPQHF. Combining the CDR3 with reference TRBV30 and TRBJ1-5 gives the whole variable domain SQTIHQWPATLVQPVGSPLSLECTVEGTSNPNLYWYRQAAGRGLQLLFYSVGIGQISSEVPQNLSASRPQDRQFILSSKKLLLSDSGFYLCAWSVQPNQPQHFGDGTRLSIL.

The chain links TRBV21-1 to TRBJ2-7; the table's D call, TRBD2, was not checked against the DNA. TRBV21-1 is a recognized pseudogene. The CDR3 is 21 residues long. The CDR3 sequence: CASSKNRLLEMPSGGIYEQYF. The CDR3 coding sequence is TGTGCCAGCAGCAAAAACCGACTCCTCGAAATGCCTAGCGGGGGGATCTACGAGCAGTACTTC.

V and J are TRBV7-8 and TRBJ2-1; 8 nucleotides match TRBD2. The CDR3 is made up of 16 amino acids. V trimming: 5 bases; J trimming: 12 bases; junction bases outside the gene matches: 18. From germline, CDR1 is SGHVS and CDR2 FQNEAQ. The CDR3 DNA reads as TGTGCCAGCAGCCCCCGGGAGGGAAATACAATGAGTTGGCAGTTCTTC. Translation gives CASSPREGNTMSWQFF.

In its sample, this clone was seen once. The gene calls are TRBV30 and TRBJ1-1; D is unclear. The V end was cut by 3 bases, the J end by 0 bases, with 11 bases between. The germline V gene has CDR1 GTSNPN and CDR2 SVGIG (reference sequence). The CDR3 contains 14 residues. In DNA, the CDR3 is TGTGCCTGGAGCTCGGCCGGGGTGAACACTGAAGCTTTCTTT. It encodes CAWSSAGVNTEAFF.

V usage is TRBV7-9 and J usage is TRBJ1-2; a weak D match, TRBD1 (5 bases). V was trimmed by 8 bases and J by 10 bases, leaving 17 bases between them. CDR3 length equals 12 residues. Germline CDR1 SEHNR, CDR2 FQNEAQ (reference sequence). In DNA form, the CDR3 reads TGTGCCAGCGGAGGGACCCGGCTTAACTACACCTTC. Its translation: CASGGTRLNYTF.

This clone was observed a single time. This sequence joins TRBV5-4 and TRBJ2-1; 9 bases line up with TRBD1. V was pared by 0 bases and J by 4 bases, with 5 bases of the junction left unmatched. The CDR3 totals 16 residues. Looked up from germline, CDR1 is SGHNT and CDR2 is YYREEE (reference sequence). The CDR3 loop is CASSLDPGQGYNEQFF. The CDR3 DNA follows: TGTGCCAGCAGCTTGGACCCGGGACAGGGATACAATGAGCAGTTCTTC.

This clone was observed a single time. A much larger clone differs from this one at a single base, so this may be a read error. Other DNA sequences in the same sample also yield this CDR3. CDR3 amino acids: CAWSSSVGGYTF. The DNA for the CDR3 is TGTGCCTGGAGTTCGTCCGTAGGAGGCTACACTTTC. This sequence joins TRBV30 and TRBJ1-2; D uncertain. This CDR3 spans 12 amino acids. Germline CDR1 reads GTSNPN; CDR2 reads SVGIG (reference sequence).

The rearrangement joins TRBV4-3 to TRBJ2-3; tentative D call: TRBD2 (6 bases). The germline V and J ends were trimmed by 0 bases and 8 bases, with 15 bases remaining between them. Germline V gives CDR1 LGHNA, CDR2 YSLEER. CDR3 size: 15 residues. For the CDR3, the DNA is TGCGCCAGCAGCCAAGAAGCGGGCCAGGGACGTACGCAGTATTTT. It specifies CASSQEAGQGRTQYF.

This CDR3 is CASSPFAQAANTGELFF. CDR3 nucleotide sequence: TGTGCCAGCTCACCATTCGCCCAGGCCGCGAACACCGGGGAGCTGTTTTTT. The chain uses TRBV18 and TRBJ2-2; D is unresolved. This CDR3 is built from 17 residues. V lost 2 bases, J lost 0 bases, and 13 bases lay in between. Germline V CDR1 and CDR2: KGHSH, LQKENI.

This sequence joins TRBV7-3 and TRBJ2-3; a weak D match, TRBD2 (5 bases). The CDR3 loop spans 14 amino acids. The V end lost 1 base, the J end lost 7 bases, and 12 bases lay between the germline ends. The germline CDR1 and CDR2 sequences are SGHTA and FQGTGA. DNA for the CDR3: TGTGCCAGCAGCTTAAGCGGGTCCTCCAATACGCAGTATTTT. It specifies CASSLSGSSNTQYF.

The chain has TRBV11-2 and TRBJ2-2, with 7 bases matching TRBD1. V shed 1 base, J shed 1 base, and the junction held 9 bases outside the gene matches. The length of the CDR3 is 18 residues. Germline CDR1 is SGHAT and CDR2 is FQNNGV. The CDR3: CASSLGEFRTGNTGELFF. CDR3 sequence (DNA): TGTGCCAGCAGCTTAGGGGAATTTAGGACAGGGAACACCGGGGAGCTGTTTTTT.

This clone turned up a few times. The rearrangement joins TRBV28 to TRBJ1-4, with 8 bases fitting TRBD1. CDR3 length equals 15 residues. V trimming: 6 bases; J trimming: 4 bases; junction bases outside the gene matches: 7. CDR1 MDHEN and CDR2 SYDVKM come from the germline V gene. DNA of the CDR3: TGTGCCAGCAGCAAGGGACAGGAGGGTAATGAAAAACTGTTTTTT. Its translation: CASSKGQEGNEKLFF.

The chain employs TRBV18 and TRBJ1-1; weak D call: TRBD1 (6 bases). The V gene's germline CDR1 is KGHSH and CDR2 LQKENI. The CDR3 has 14 amino acids. Deletions cut 4 bases from V and 5 bases from J, with 14 bases between. In DNA form, the CDR3 reads TGTGCCAGCTCACAGGCGGGGGCTCGGACTGAAGCTTTCTTT. This translates into CASSQAGARTEAFF.

The chain employs TRBV29-1 and TRBJ1-1, with D maybe TRBD1 (5 bases). The CDR3 runs to 12 residues. CDR1 is SQVTM, CDR2 ANQGSEA, per germline. The V gene lost 6 bases and the J gene lost 0 bases, with 8 bases spanning the gap. DNA of the CDR3: TGCAGCGTGACAGAGATGAACACTGAAGCTTTCTTT. It is translated as CSVTEMNTEAFF.

In this sample, this clone turned up once. The rearrangement links TRBV7-2 to TRBJ2-7, with D perhaps TRBD1 or TRBD2 (7 bases each). The CDR3 runs to 16 residues. V lost 1 base, J lost 3 bases, and 16 bases lay in between. Germline V gene lookup returns CDR1 SGHTA and CDR2 FQGNSA. The CDR3 DNA reads as TGTGCCAGCAGCTTAGAGGGGGCTAGCGGATTCTACGAGCAGTACTTC. Translated: CASSLEGASGFYEQYF.